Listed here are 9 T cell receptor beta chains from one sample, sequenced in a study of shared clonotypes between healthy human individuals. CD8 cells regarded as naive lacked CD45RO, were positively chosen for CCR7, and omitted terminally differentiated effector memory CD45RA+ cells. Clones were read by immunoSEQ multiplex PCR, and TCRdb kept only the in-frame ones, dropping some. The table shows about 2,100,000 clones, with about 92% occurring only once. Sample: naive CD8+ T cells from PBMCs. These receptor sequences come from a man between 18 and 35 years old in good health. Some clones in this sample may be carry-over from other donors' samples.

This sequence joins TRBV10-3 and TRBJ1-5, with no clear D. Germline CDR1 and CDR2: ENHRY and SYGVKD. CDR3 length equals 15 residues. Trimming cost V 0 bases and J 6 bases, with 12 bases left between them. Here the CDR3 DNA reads TGTGCCATCAGTGAGTCGCAGGCTGGGGTTCAGCCCCAGCATTTT. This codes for CAISESQAGVQPQHF.

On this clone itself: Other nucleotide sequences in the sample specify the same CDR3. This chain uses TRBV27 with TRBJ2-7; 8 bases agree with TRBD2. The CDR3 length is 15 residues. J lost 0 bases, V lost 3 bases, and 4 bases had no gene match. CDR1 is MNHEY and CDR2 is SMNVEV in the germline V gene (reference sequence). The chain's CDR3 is CASSFLAGLSYEQYF. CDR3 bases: TGTGCCAGCAGTTTCTTAGCGGGACTCTCCTACGAGCAGTACTTC.

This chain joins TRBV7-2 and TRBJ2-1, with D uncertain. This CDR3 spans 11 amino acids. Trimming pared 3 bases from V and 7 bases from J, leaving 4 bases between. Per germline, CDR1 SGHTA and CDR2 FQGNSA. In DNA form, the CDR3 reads TGTGCCAGCAGCTTGGCTAATGAGCAGTTCTTC. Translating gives CASSLANEQFF.

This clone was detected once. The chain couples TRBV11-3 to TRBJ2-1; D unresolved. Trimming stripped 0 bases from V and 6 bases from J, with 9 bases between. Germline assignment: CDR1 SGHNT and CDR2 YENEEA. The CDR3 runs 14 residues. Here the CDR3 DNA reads TGTGCCAGCAGCTTAGATGGCCTGGCCAATGAGCAGTTCTTC. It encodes CASSLDGLANEQFF.

The CDR3 loop is CASRKGAFPYGYTF. The CDR3 DNA is TGCGCCAGCAGGAAGGGGGCCTTTCCCTATGGCTACACCTTC. The chain uses TRBV5-1 and TRBJ1-2, with TRBD1 identical over 7 bases. Germline CDR1 reads SGHRS; CDR2 reads YFSETQ. The CDR3 spans 14 residues. V lost 5 bases to trimming and J lost 4 bases; unmatched junction nucleotides: 8.

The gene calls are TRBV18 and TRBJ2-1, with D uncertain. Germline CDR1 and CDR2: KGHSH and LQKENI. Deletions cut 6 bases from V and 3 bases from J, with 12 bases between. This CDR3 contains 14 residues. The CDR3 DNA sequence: TGTGCCAGCTCCCCTCAAACTTACTACAATGAGCAGTTCTTC. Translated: CASSPQTYYNEQFF.

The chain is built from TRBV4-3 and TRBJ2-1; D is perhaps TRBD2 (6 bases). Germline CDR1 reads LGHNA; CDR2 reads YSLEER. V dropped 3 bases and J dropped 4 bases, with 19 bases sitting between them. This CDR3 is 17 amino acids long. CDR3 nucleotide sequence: TGCGCCAGCAGCCACGAATGGGGGGTAGCGGCATACAATGAGCAGTTCTTC. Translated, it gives CASSHEWGVAAYNEQFF.

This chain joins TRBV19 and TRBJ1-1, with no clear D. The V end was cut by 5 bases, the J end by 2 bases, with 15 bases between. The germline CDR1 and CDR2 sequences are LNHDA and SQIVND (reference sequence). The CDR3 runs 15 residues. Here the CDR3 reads CASSPRPLTNTEAFF. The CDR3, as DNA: TGTGCCAGTAGTCCACGCCCTTTAACCAACACTGAAGCTTTCTTT.

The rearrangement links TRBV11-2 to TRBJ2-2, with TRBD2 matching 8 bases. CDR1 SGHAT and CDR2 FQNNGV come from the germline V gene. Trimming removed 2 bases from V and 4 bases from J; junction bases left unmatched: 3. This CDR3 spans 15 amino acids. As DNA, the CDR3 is TGTGCCAGCAGCTTATTTGCGGGAGGCACCGGGGAGCTGTTTTTT. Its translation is CASSLFAGGTGELFF.